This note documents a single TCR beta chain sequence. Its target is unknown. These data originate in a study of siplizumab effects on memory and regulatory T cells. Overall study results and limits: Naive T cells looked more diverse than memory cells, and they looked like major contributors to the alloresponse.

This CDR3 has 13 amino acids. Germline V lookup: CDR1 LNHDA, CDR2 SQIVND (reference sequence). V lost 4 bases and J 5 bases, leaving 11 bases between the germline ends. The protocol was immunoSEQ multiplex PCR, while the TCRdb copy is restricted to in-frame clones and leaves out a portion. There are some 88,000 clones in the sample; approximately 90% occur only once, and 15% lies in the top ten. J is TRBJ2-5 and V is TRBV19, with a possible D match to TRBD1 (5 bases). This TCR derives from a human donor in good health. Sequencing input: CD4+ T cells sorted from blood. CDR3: CASSNQGTETQYF. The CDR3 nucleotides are TGTGCCAGTAGTAACCAGGGAACCGAGACCCAGTACTTC. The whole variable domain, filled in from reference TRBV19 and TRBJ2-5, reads DGGITQSPKYLFRKEGQNVTLSCEQNLNHDAMYWYRQDPGQGLRLIYYSQIVNDFQKGDIAEGYSVSREKKESFPLTVTSAQKNPTAFYLCASSNQGTETQYFGPGTRLLVL.